The present entry profiles one T cell receptor beta chain with its context. Its antigen is unidentified. The sample is drawn from a study of T cells expressing NK-cell markers. Whole-study context: It was sorted CD3+CD56-NKG2C+, CD3+CD56+NKG2C- and CD3+CD56+NKG2C+ T cells that provided the TCR beta repertoires. General observations from the study: The HCMV specificity of the expanded NKG2C+ T cell clones stayed unresolved.

The germline gives CDR1 KGHSH, CDR2 LQKENI. The CDR3 consists of 14 residues. TCRdb derives one entry per CDR3 protein from the 5' RACE reads, leaving out DNA. In all, the sample yields 400,000 to 450,000 distinct CDR3 sequences. This TCR was recovered from a woman between 18 and 75 years old in good health. The chain employs TRBV18 and TRBJ2-7; no DNA is available, so the TRBD1 call from TCRdb remains unchecked. Sequenced sample: blood T cells: a sorted CD56 or NKG2C T cell subset, CD4+ or CD8+ T cells, or bulk PBMC T cells (not recorded which). CDR3 sequence reads: CASSPGQGAFEQYF. The full variable domain, with the rest looked up from reference TRBV18 and TRBJ2-7, is NAGVMQNPRHLVRRRGQEARLRCSPMKGHSHVYWYRQLPEEGLKFMVYLQKENIIDESGMPKERFSAEFPKEGPSILRIQQVVRGDSAAYFCASSPGQGAFEQYFGPGTRLTVT.